This T cell receptor (beta chain) derives from a study of T cells in Graves' hyperthyroidism and ophthalmopathy. The study's findings and limits: Ophthalmopathy was distinguished from stable hyperthyroidism by 13 V-J signatures. Blood also contained most expanded thyroid clonotypes above 0.001.

Turning to this clonotype: Its antigen is unknown.

Regions amplified from RNA transcripts were the TCR beta CDR3 regions. The TCR CDR3 first-round RT-PCR relied on the HTBI primer set. TCRdb reprocessed the multiplex PCR reads with MiXCR, giving one entry per CDR3 protein. The sample yields around 540,000 distinct CDR3 sequences, just over 45% seen once. V was shortened by 8 bases and J by 2 bases, with 12 bases between the two germline ends. The CDR3 covers 12 residues. The germline V gene encodes CDR1 SQVTM and CDR2 ANQGSEA. Patients having uncontrolled infection, another autoimmune disease, pregnancy or lactation were not included. This sequence was found in a woman under 30 with Graves' hyperthyroidism. V and J are TRBV29-1 and TRBJ1-2; D is possibly TRBD1 (6 bases). The sequenced material came from peripheral blood or thyroid tissue (not recorded which). The CDR3 region has the DNA TGCAGCTTGGAACAGGGCAACTATGGCTACACCTTC. Translated: CSLEQGNYGYTF.